The T cell receptor beta chain described here comes from a study of cytomegalovirus exposure and HLA in healthy donors. On the study more broadly: Within the Caucasian-associated ancestry cluster were around 81% of the approximately 400 genotyped donors.

Whole-study findings and limits: HLA alleles showed associations with fewer than 20,000 TCR beta sequences in a later analysis, at a 0.05 false discovery rate. V- and J-gene trimming of TCR beta was linked (in a later analysis) to a missense DCLRE1C variant.

The CDR3 runs to 14 residues. Germline V CDR1 and CDR2: MNHNY, SVGAGI (reference sequence). V lost 2 bases and J lost 6, with 13 bases in between. Use of 60 Vbeta and 13 Jbeta primers characterized the PCR. Clones were read by immunoSEQ multiplex PCR, and TCRdb kept only the in-frame ones, dropping some. The table has about 160,000 clones, about 79% seen once. Remarks on this clone: The antigen is undetermined.

The sequencing input was PBMCs. The TCR sequence derives from a woman in her fifties or sixties in good health and CMV-seropositive. The chain combines TRBV6-6 with TRBJ1-1, with D possibly TRBD1 on 5 matching bases. The CDR3 coding sequence is TGTGCCAGCAGTTACCTTCAGGAGACAGCTGAAGCTTTCTTT. This codes for CASSYLQETAEAFF.